The source of this TCR beta chain is a study of T cells after yellow fever vaccination. Study-wide results and limits: A weaker secondary response peaked on day 5, the primary on day 15.

UMIs were added to TCR cDNA along with a universal primer site when it was made by 5'RACE template switching. One entry per CDR3 protein, called by TCRdb with MiXCR from the 5' RACE reads. The sample comprises some 560,000 distinct CDR3 sequences, about a sixth of which are singletons, and 15% to 20% rests with the top ten. The germline CDR1 and CDR2 sequences are SGDLS and YYNGEE. The V gene lost 8 bases and the J gene lost 4 bases, with 13 bases spanning the gap. CDR3 length equals 12 residues. Points on this clonotype: Its antigen is not identified.

Sequenced here: PBMCs, sampled around 5 days after the first yellow fever vaccination. The sequence was obtained from a young man who received the YFV17D yellow fever vaccine. J is TRBJ2-7 and V is TRBV9; D gene ambiguous. The CDR3 region has the DNA TGTGCCAGACCTACACAGCGTTACGAGCAGTACGTC. Translating gives CARPTQRYEQYV.